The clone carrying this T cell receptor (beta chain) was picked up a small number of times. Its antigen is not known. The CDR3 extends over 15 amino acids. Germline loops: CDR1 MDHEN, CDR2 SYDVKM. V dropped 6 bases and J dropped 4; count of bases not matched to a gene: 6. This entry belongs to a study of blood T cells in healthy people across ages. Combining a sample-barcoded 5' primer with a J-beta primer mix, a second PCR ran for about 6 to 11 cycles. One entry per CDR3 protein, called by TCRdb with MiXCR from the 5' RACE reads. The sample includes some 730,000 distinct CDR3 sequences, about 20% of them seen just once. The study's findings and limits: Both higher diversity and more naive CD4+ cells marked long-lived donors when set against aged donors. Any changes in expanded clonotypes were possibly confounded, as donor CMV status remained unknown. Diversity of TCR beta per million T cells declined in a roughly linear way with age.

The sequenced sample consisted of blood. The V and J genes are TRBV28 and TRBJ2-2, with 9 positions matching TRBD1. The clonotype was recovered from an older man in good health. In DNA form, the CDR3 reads TGTGCCAGCAGGTCACAGGGGGCGGCCACCGGGGAGCTGTTTTTT. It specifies CASRSQGAATGELFF.